These 14 T cell receptor beta chains originate from one sample sequenced in a study of blood T cell repertoires in COVID-19. TCRdb keeps only in-frame clones here, not all; method: immunoSEQ multiplex PCR. This sample carries about 150,000 clones, just under 85% of them seen once, and the ten largest clones take around 6.5%. The sequenced material came from PBMCs or T cells enriched from blood (not recorded which). The origin of the receptors is a woman between 35 and 50 years old who had recovered from COVID-19.

This rearrangement joins TRBV27 to TRBJ2-1; 10 bases align to TRBD2. The J segment lost 9 bases and the V segment lost 3 bases, leaving 11 bases of the junction unmatched. The germline gives CDR1 MNHEY, CDR2 SMNVEV (reference sequence). The CDR3 loop spans 16 amino acids. DNA of the CDR3: TGTGCCAGCAGTTTCCCTGGGGCTAGCGGGGGACGTGAGCAGTTCTTC. It is translated as CASSFPGASGGREQFF.

The CDR3 protein is CASSSGREAFF. The CDR3 DNA reads as TGCGCCAGCAGCTCGGGTCGTGAAGCTTTCTTT. The chain uses TRBV5-1 and TRBJ1-1; no firm D call. V lost 3 bases and J 7 bases, leaving 7 bases between the germline ends. The CDR3 runs to 11 residues. CDR1 and CDR2 (germline): SGHRS, YFSETQ.

Notes on this clone: The same CDR3 also results from other DNA sequences found in this sample. The gene calls are TRBV7-9 and TRBJ1-2, with D unresolved. Germline CDR1 SEHNR, CDR2 FQNEAQ (reference sequence). Trimming removed 5 bases at V and 8 bases at J, with 9 bases between. The CDR3 totals 11 residues. In DNA form, the CDR3 reads TGTGCCAGCAGCCCGAGCGAGGGCTACACCTTC. Translation: CASSPSEGYTF.

The chain employs TRBV6-5 and TRBJ2-7, with D maybe TRBD2 (5 bases). CDR1 and CDR2 from the germline V gene are MNHEY and SVGAGI. CDR3 length: 13 amino acids. Trimming pared 6 bases from V and 7 bases from J, leaving 16 bases between. The CDR3 region has the DNA TGTGCCAGCAGCCCCCCGGTAGGCGGGGAGCAGTACTTC. Encoded protein: CASSPPVGGEQYF.

CDR3: CASSQDTGVYEQYF. CDR3 nucleotides: TGCGCCAGCAGCCAAGATACAGGGGTCTACGAGCAGTACTTC. This chain joins TRBV4-1 and TRBJ2-7, with 7 nucleotides matching TRBD1. The CDR3 covers 14 residues. Looked up from germline, CDR1 is MGHRA and CDR2 is YSYEKL. V shed 0 bases and J 3 bases; nucleotides not matched to a gene: 2.

The CDR3 loop is CASSPQQLSEQYF. The CDR3 region has the DNA TGTGCCAGCAGCCCACAGCAGTTAAGCGAGCAGTACTTC. V is TRBV9 and J is TRBJ2-7, with D uncertain. CDR3 size: 13 residues. CDR1 SGDLS and CDR2 YYNGEE come from the germline V gene. V lost 4 bases to trimming and J lost 6 bases, with 14 bases between them. Using reference TRBV9 and TRBJ2-7 for the parts outside the CDR3, the full variable domain is DSGVTQTPKHLITATGQRVTLRCSPRSGDLSVYWYQQSLDQGLQFLIQYYNGEERAKGNILERFSAQQFPDLHSELNLSSLELGDSALYFCASSPQQLSEQYFGPGTRLTVT.

V and J are TRBV28 and TRBJ2-5, with 9 bases lining up with TRBD1. V shed 3 bases and J 2 bases; nucleotides not matched to a gene: 22. The CDR3 runs to 21 residues. The germline gives CDR1 MDHEN, CDR2 SYDVKM. CDR3 sequence: CASSFGTSPGQGLSGQETQYF. In nucleotides, the CDR3 is TGTGCCAGCAGTTTTGGGACTTCACCGGGACAGGGTTTGTCGGGGCAAGAGACCCAGTACTTC.

V and J are TRBV5-6 and TRBJ2-7; 7 bases are shared with TRBD1. This CDR3 comprises 15 residues. Trimming took 4 bases from V and 2 from J; bases not matched to a gene: 9. Germline V gives CDR1 SGHDT, CDR2 YYEEEE. The CDR3 sequence is CASSLGQVATYEQYF. The CDR3 DNA sequence: TGTGCCAGCAGCCTCGGACAGGTGGCCACCTACGAGCAGTACTTC.

The V and J genes are TRBV7-6 and TRBJ2-1, with 12 bases that match TRBD2. Germline V gene data show CDR1 as SGHVS and CDR2 as FNYEAQ. CDR3 length equals 16 residues. V gave up 6 bases and J gave up 6 bases; unmatched junction bases: 9. CDR3 in DNA: TGTGCCAGCAGTTACTCCGCTAGCGGGAGGGTCAATGAGCAGTTCTTC. It encodes CASSYSASGRVNEQFF.

J is TRBJ1-5 and V is TRBV6-5, with D unresolved. Germline V CDR1 and CDR2: MNHEY, SVGAGI. This CDR3 spans 15 amino acids. V lost 7 bases, J lost 0 bases, and 13 bases lay in between. The CDR3: CASKEIYYSNQPQHF. The CDR3 coding sequence is TGTGCCAGCAAGGAAATCTACTATAGCAATCAGCCCCAGCATTTT.

The chain joins TRBV24-1 to TRBJ1-2, with 8 bases that match TRBD1. V lost 1 base, J lost 4 bases, and 22 bases stayed unmatched. The CDR3 spans 21 residues. Germline V gives CDR1 KGHDR, CDR2 SFDVKD. The CDR3 DNA reads as TGTGCCACCAGTGATTTTAGGGGAGCCGGGACAGGCAACAACCCTGGCTATGGCTACACCTTC. Translated: CATSDFRGAGTGNNPGYGYTF.

Note on this clone: Distinct nucleotide sequences in the sample also encode this CDR3. This chain joins TRBV5-1 and TRBJ2-1; 10 bases agree with TRBD2. The V gene end was trimmed by 0 bases and the J gene end by 5 bases; junction bases not matched to a gene: 5. The germline V gene encodes CDR1 SGHRS and CDR2 YFSETQ. CDR3 size: 16 residues. The CDR3 here is CASSLVRTSGNNEQFF. In nucleotides, the CDR3 is TGCGCCAGCAGCTTGGTAAGGACTAGCGGTAACAATGAGCAGTTCTTC.

The chain links TRBV19 to TRBJ2-2; 7 bases are shared with TRBD1. This CDR3 contains 14 residues. V was clipped by 6 bases and J by 7 bases; unmatched bases: 8. Per germline, CDR1 LNHDA and CDR2 SQIVND (reference sequence). In DNA, the CDR3 is TGTGCCAGTAGAGATGACAGGGTTAACGGGGAGCTGTTTTTT. It translates to CASRDDRVNGELFF.

The V and J genes are TRBV20-1 and TRBJ1-5; no clear D gene. Per the germline V gene, CDR1 is DFQATT and CDR2 is SNEGSKA (reference sequence). The CDR3 length is 13 residues. V was pared by 3 bases and J by 1 base, with 7 bases between. The CDR3: CSASSESNQPQHF. CDR3 coding DNA: TGCAGTGCTAGTTCGGAGAGCAATCAGCCCCAGCATTTT.